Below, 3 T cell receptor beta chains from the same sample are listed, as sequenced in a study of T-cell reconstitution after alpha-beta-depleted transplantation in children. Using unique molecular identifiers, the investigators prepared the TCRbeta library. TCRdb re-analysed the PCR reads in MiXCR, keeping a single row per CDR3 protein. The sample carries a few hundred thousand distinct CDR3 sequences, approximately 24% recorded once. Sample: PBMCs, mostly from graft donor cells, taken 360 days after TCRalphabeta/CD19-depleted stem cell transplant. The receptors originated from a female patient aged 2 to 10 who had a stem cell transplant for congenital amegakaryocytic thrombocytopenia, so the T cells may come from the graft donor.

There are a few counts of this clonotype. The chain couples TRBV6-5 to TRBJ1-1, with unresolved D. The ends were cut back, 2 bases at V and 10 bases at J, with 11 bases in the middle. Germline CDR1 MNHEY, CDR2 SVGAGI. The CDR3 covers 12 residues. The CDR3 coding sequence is TGTGCCAGCAGTTACGCGGGTTCGGGAGCTTTCTTT. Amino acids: CASSYAGSGAFF.

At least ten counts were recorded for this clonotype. The CDR3 region is CASSYGPNNEQFF. Here the CDR3 DNA reads TGTGCCAGCAGTTACGGACCCAACAATGAGCAGTTCTTC. The rearrangement links TRBV12-3 or TRBV12-4 to TRBJ2-1; D is unclear. CDR3 length equals 13 residues. V dropped 4 bases and J dropped 5 bases, with 9 bases sitting between them.

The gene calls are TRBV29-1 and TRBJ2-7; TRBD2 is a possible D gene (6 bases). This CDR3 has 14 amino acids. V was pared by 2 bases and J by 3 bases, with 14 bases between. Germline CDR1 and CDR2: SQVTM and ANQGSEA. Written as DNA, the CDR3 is TGCAGCGTTGAACCGGCTAGCGAGGGCTACGAGCAGTACTTC. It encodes CSVEPASEGYEQYF.